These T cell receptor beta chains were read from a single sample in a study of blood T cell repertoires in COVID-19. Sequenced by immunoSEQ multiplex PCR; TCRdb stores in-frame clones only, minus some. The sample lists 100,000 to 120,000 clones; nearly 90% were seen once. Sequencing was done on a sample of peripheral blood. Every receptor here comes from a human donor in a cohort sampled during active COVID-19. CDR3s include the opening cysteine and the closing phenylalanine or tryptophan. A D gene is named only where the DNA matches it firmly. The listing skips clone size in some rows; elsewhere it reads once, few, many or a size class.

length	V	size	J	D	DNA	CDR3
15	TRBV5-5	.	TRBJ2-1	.	TGTGCCAGCAGCTTGGTAGCGGACTCCTACAATGAGCAGTTCTTC	CASSLVADSYNEQFF
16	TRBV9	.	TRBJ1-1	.	TGTGCCAGCAGCGTAGAAGGGGCTCTAGGTATAACTGAAGCTTTCTTT	CASSVEGALGITEAFF
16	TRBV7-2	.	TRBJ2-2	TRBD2	TGTGCCAGCAGCCCCGGGACTAGCGCAATAACCGGGGAGCTGTTTTTT	CASSPGTSAITGELFF
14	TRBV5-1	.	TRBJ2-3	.	TGCGCCAGCACCAGGGACTGGCCCACAGATACGCAGTATTTT	CASTRDWPTDTQYF
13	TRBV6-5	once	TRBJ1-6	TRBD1	TGTGCCAGCAGGGGACAGGACCTTTCACCCCTCCACTTT	CASRGQDLSPLHF
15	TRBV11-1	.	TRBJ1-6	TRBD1	TGTGCCAGCAGCTTATACTCACAGGGGTCTTCACCCCTCCACTTT	CASSLYSQGSSPLHF
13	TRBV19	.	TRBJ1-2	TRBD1	TGTGCCAGTAGTTCCCGGACAGGGGGTGGCTACACCTTC	CASSSRTGGGYTF
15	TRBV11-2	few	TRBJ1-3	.	TGTGCCAGCAGCTTAGATCCTGCAGGGAGAAACACCATATATTTT	CASSLDPAGRNTIYF
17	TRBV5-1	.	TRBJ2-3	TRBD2	TGCGCCAGCAGCCCTGGGTTAGCGGGGGTTCTCACAGATACGCAGTATTTT	CASSPGLAGVLTDTQYF
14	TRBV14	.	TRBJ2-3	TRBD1	TGTGCCAGCAGCTTTACAGGGGGCACAGATACGCAGTATTTT	CASSFTGGTDTQYF
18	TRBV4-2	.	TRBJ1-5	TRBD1	TGTGCCAGCAGCCAATCTGGGACAGGGGCGAATAGCAATCAGCCCCAGCATTTT	CASSQSGTGANSNQPQHF
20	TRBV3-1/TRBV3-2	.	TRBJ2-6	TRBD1	TGTGCCAGCAGCTCAAATGGGGCTCGACAGGGTAGGTCTGGGGCCAACGTCCTGACTTTC	CASSSNGARQGRSGANVLTF
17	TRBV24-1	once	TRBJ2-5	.	TGTGCCACCAGTGATTCGAGGACGCCGGCGGGAAGAGAGACCCAGTACTTC	CATSDSRTPAGRETQYF
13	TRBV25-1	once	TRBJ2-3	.	TGTGCCAGCAGTGAAATCCACACAGATACGCAGTATTTT	CASSEIHTDTQYF
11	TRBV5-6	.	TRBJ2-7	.	TGTGCCAGCAGCTCTACCTACGAGCAGTACTTC	CASSSTYEQYF
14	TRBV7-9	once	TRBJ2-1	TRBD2	TGTGCCAGCCAAGGGACTAGCGGGATGGGTGAGCAGTTCTTC	CASQGTSGMGEQFF